The 17 T cell receptor beta chains given below trace back to one sample, sequenced in a study of blood T cell repertoires in COVID-19. Profiled with immunoSEQ multiplex PCR; TCRdb holds only in-frame clones, not every one. This sample has roughly 250,000 clones, with about 87% found just once. The specimen was peripheral blood. The receptors derive from a woman between 35 and 50 years old with acute or convalescent COVID-19.

The genes are TRBV10-3 and TRBJ1-2, with TRBD1 identical over 7 bases. The CDR3 extends over 15 amino acids. V dropped 3 bases and J dropped 2; count of bases not matched to a gene: 6. From germline, CDR1 is ENHRY and CDR2 SYGVKD. The CDR3 DNA reads TGTGCCATCAGTGATTTCAGGGGGGAAAACTATGGCTACACCTTC. Translation: CAISDFRGENYGYTF.

This clone was seen more than once but under ten times. The rearrangement uses TRBV2 and TRBJ1-1; 7 nucleotides line up with TRBD1. This CDR3 comprises 14 residues. CDR1 and CDR2 from the germline V gene are SNHLY and FYNNEI. V was clipped by 6 bases and J by 1 base; unmatched bases: 5. CDR3 sequence: CASRSGTANTEAFF. CDR3 sequence (DNA): TGTGCCAGCAGGAGTGGGACAGCGAACACTGAAGCTTTCTTT.

This chain connects TRBV7-3 to TRBJ1-1; 8 positions agree with TRBD1. Trimming took 4 bases from V and 4 from J; bases not matched to a gene: 5. The CDR3 contains 14 residues. Germline-derived CDR1 and CDR2 are SGHTA and FQGTGA. The CDR3 coding sequence is TGTGCCAGCAGCTCAACAGGGGGTGGCACTGAAGCTTTCTTT. Translated: CASSSTGGGTEAFF.

A remark on this clone: One end of the junction fails to match germline, which may point to a read error. The J gene is TRBJ1-5, the V gene TRBV6-5, with D hard to call. Germline lookup yields CDR1 MNHEY and CDR2 SVGAGI. The CDR3 contains 12 residues. The CDR3 region is CASSDSRQPQHF. Written as DNA, the CDR3 is TGTGCCAGCAGTGACTCACGGCAGCCCCAGCATTTT.

For the CDR3, the DNA is TGTGCCAGCAGTAAACTAAAGTGGGGACAGAACTATGGCTACACCTTC. It yields the protein CASSKLKWGQNYGYTF. The chain carries TRBV11-2 and TRBJ1-2, with TRBD1 identical over 7 bases. CDR1 and CDR2 from the germline V gene are SGHAT and FQNNGV. The trim removed 6 bases at V and 2 bases at J, leaving 12 bases unmatched. There are 16 residues in the CDR3.

The rearrangement links TRBV7-8 to TRBJ1-3; D remains unclear. The CDR3 is 11 residues long. Trimming cost V 5 bases and J 14 bases, with 13 bases left between them. The V gene's germline CDR1 is SGHVS and CDR2 FQNEAQ. The CDR3: CASSEGGPLYF. The CDR3 bases are TGTGCCAGCAGCGAGGGTGGGCCCTTATATTTT.

V usage is TRBV27 and J usage is TRBJ1-1; 10 bases match TRBD1. CDR1 is MNHEY and CDR2 is SMNVEV in the germline V gene (reference sequence). The CDR3 length is 16 residues. The ends lost 6 bases at V and 6 bases at J; junction bases unmatched: 13. CDR3 sequence reads: CASRTTGGGFLAEAFF. As DNA, the CDR3 is TGTGCCAGCAGAACGACAGGGGGCGGTTTTTTGGCTGAAGCTTTCTTT.

The chain's CDR3 is CASSLGQGHQPQHF. The CDR3 coding sequence is TGTGCCAGCAGTCTTGGACAGGGCCATCAGCCCCAGCATTTT. The chain couples TRBV27 to TRBJ1-5, with 8 positions matching TRBD1. This CDR3 is 14 amino acids long. CDR1 and CDR2 (germline): MNHEY, SMNVEV (reference sequence). V gave up 5 bases and J gave up 5 bases; unmatched junction bases: 5.

The V and J genes are TRBV27 and TRBJ1-1; D is perhaps TRBD1 (6 bases). V gave up 10 bases and J gave up 8 bases, with 14 bases separating them. The V gene's germline CDR1 is MNHEY and CDR2 SMNVEV (reference sequence). This CDR3 comprises 11 residues. CDR3 nucleotides: TGTGCCACCCTCCTGGGGGCAGAAGCTTTCTTT. Its protein product is CATLLGAEAFF.

The chain employs TRBV12-3 or TRBV12-4 and TRBJ1-5; D is unresolved. There are 13 residues in the CDR3. V was clipped by 6 bases and J by 8 bases, with 14 bases between them. The CDR3 reads CASSPLRSEPQHF. CDR3 nucleotides: TGTGCCAGCAGCCCCCTGCGGAGTGAGCCCCAGCATTTT.

This rearrangement joins TRBV5-1 to TRBJ1-1; 9 positions agree with TRBD1. This CDR3 spans 20 amino acids. Looked up from germline, CDR1 is SGHRS and CDR2 is YFSETQ. V dropped 1 base and J dropped 0; count of bases not matched to a gene: 16. The CDR3 reads CASSLTGLTGGTMMNTEAFF. Written as DNA, the CDR3 is TGCGCCAGCAGCTTGACGGGTTTGACAGGGGGGACAATGATGAACACTGAAGCTTTCTTT.

This clone was found once. The chain carries TRBV19 and TRBJ1-1, with no clear D. V was shortened by 5 bases and J by 2 bases, with 3 bases between the two germline ends. CDR3 size: 11 residues. Germline CDR1 reads LNHDA; CDR2 reads SQIVND (reference sequence). The DNA of the CDR3 is TGTGCCAGTAGTCTCAACACTGAAGCTTTCTTT. The encoded protein is CASSLNTEAFF. Based on the CDR3 plus reference TRBV19 and TRBJ1-1, the full variable domain is DGGITQSPKYLFRKEGQNVTLSCEQNLNHDAMYWYRQDPGQGLRLIYYSQIVNDFQKGDIAEGYSVSREKKESFPLTVTSAQKNPTAFYLCASSLNTEAFFGQGTRLTVV.

The CDR3 region is CASSTTGQQQIGYV. The CDR3 DNA follows: TGCGCCAGCAGCACAACCGGACAGCAGCAGATCGGGTACGTC. The rearrangement links TRBV5-1 to TRBJ2-7; a weak D match, TRBD1 (6 bases). The germline gives CDR1 SGHRS, CDR2 YFSETQ. Trimming cost V 4 bases and J 12 bases, with 23 bases left between them. This CDR3 is built from 14 residues.

CDR3 amino acids: CASSWSGGGTEAFF. Written as DNA, the CDR3 is TGCGCCAGCAGCTGGAGCGGGGGGGGCACTGAAGCTTTCTTT. J is TRBJ1-1 and V is TRBV5-1; TRBD1 is a possible D gene (5 bases). The CDR3 is made up of 14 amino acids. Germline loops: CDR1 SGHRS, CDR2 YFSETQ. Trimming stripped 3 bases from V and 4 bases from J, with 13 bases between.

The J gene is TRBJ1-2, the V gene TRBV3-1 (or the pseudogene TRBV3-2); 9 bases align to TRBD1. From germline, CDR1 is LGHDT and CDR2 YNNKEL (reference sequence). The V segment lost 4 bases and the J segment 7 bases; nucleotides outside the gene matches: 7. This CDR3 region has 14 residues. The CDR3 coding sequence is TGTGCCAGCAGCCGAAAACAGGGGGCAGCTGGCTACACCTTC. This translates into CASSRKQGAAGYTF.

This chain joins TRBV10-3 and TRBJ1-6, with 9 nucleotides matching TRBD1. The CDR3 length is 13 residues. Germline trimming cut 7 bases from V and 9 bases from J; bases unmatched to any gene: 4. Germline CDR1 is ENHRY and CDR2 is SYGVKD. CDR3 DNA: TGTGCCATCAACCGGGACAGGGCTTCACCCCTCCACTTT. Translation gives CAINRDRASPLHF.

This chain connects TRBV10-3 to TRBJ1-2; TRBD1 agrees at 10 bases. The V and J ends lost 6 bases and 0 bases, in that order; junction bases with no gene match: 19. CDR1 ENHRY and CDR2 SYGVKD come from the germline V gene. The CDR3 extends over 20 amino acids. The chain's CDR3 is CAISESMTGGAEGANYGYTF. In nucleotides, the CDR3 is TGTGCCATCAGCGAATCTATGACAGGGGGCGCGGAGGGGGCTAACTATGGCTACACCTTC.